Listed here are 8 T cell receptor beta chains from one sample, sequenced in a study of cytomegalovirus exposure and HLA in healthy donors. Vbeta (60) and Jbeta (13) primers were used in the PCR. Sequencing used immunoSEQ multiplex PCR; TCRdb keeps in-frame clones, though not all of them. The sample has 100,000 to 150,000 clones; around three quarters are singletons. Input material: PBMCs. Receptors originate from a man aged 25 to 40 in good health and CMV-seronegative.

The J gene is TRBJ2-7, the V gene TRBV19; D possibly corresponds to TRBD1 (6 bases). V was shortened by 3 bases and J by 1 base, with 10 bases between the two germline ends. The CDR3 length is 14 residues. The germline CDR1 and CDR2 sequences are LNHDA and SQIVND (reference sequence). CDR3: CASSIPGQSYEQYF. The DNA of the CDR3 is TGTGCCAGTAGTATCCCAGGACAGTCCTACGAGCAGTACTTC.

The genes are TRBV5-1 and TRBJ2-1; D may be TRBD1 (6 bases). V lost 3 bases and J lost 5, with 30 bases in between. There are 20 residues in the CDR3. Germline CDR1 is SGHRS and CDR2 is YFSETQ. CDR3 amino acids: CASSSSVPRPGHRVDNEQFF. The CDR3 DNA is TGCGCCAGCAGCTCCTCAGTTCCCCGGCCGGGACATCGGGTAGACAATGAGCAGTTCTTC.

This clone has just one count. This chain links TRBV7-9 with TRBJ2-3, with D possibly TRBD2 on 7 matching bases. Trimming removed 0 bases from V and 2 bases from J, with 9 bases in between. Germline CDR1 and CDR2: SEHNR and FQNEAQ (reference sequence). This CDR3 comprises 15 residues. The DNA of the CDR3 is TGTGCCAGCAGCTTAGCGGGGGGGCCCACAGATACGCAGTATTTT. Amino acids: CASSLAGGPTDTQYF.

The V and J genes are TRBV10-3 and TRBJ2-3; 8 bases fit TRBD1. Germline CDR1 is ENHRY and CDR2 is SYGVKD. This CDR3 has 16 amino acids. The trim removed 2 bases at V and 2 bases at J, leaving 6 bases unmatched. CDR3 protein: CAISEPRDRSTDTQYF. The CDR3 DNA reads TGTGCCATCAGTGAGCCGCGGGACAGGTCCACAGATACGCAGTATTTT.

The chain recombines TRBV27 with TRBJ2-7; 8 nucleotides align to TRBD1. The germline gives CDR1 MNHEY, CDR2 SMNVEV (reference sequence). The CDR3 is made up of 15 amino acids. Unmatched junction bases numbered 2, after V lost 1 base and J lost 0 bases. This chain's CDR3 is CASSLWDRSSYEQYF. The CDR3 DNA follows: TGTGCCAGCAGTTTATGGGACAGGAGCTCCTACGAGCAGTACTTC.

Comment on this clone: At one boundary the junction diverges from the germline segment, which might be a read error. The gene calls are TRBV10-3 and TRBJ1-6; TRBD1 might be the D (6 bases). The germline gives CDR1 ENHRY, CDR2 SYGVKD. The CDR3 is made up of 13 amino acids. CDR3 DNA sequence: TGTGCCGTCAGGACAGAGTATAATTCACCCCTCCACTTT. Residues: CAVRTEYNSPLHF.

This clone was seen a single time. The chain combines TRBV7-2 with TRBJ2-7, with unresolved D. The CDR3 covers 14 residues. Trimming shortened V by 5 bases and J by 6 bases, and 17 bases separated the two germline ends. The germline gives CDR1 SGHTA, CDR2 FQGNSA. Here the CDR3 DNA reads TGTGCCAGCAGCCTGTCGACATTTCAATCCGAGCAGTACTTC. This encodes CASSLSTFQSEQYF.

The chain uses TRBV27 and TRBJ1-1; maybe TRBD1 (5 bases). The ends were cut back, 8 bases at V and 5 bases at J, with 6 bases in the middle. The V gene's germline CDR1 is MNHEY and CDR2 SMNVEV (reference sequence). The length of the CDR3 is 10 residues. CDR3 coding DNA: TGTGCCAGCGGGGGGACTGAAGCTTTCTTT. This codes for CASGGTEAFF.